This TCR beta chain came from a study of T cell responses to AZD1222 COVID-19 vaccine. Clones were sequenced by immunoSEQ multiplex PCR, and TCRdb holds only the in-frame ones, with some missing. There are 95,000 to 100,000 clones in the sample; about 88% occur only once, and 16% lies in the top ten. The V segment lost 6 bases and the J segment 7 bases; nucleotides outside the gene matches: 9. This CDR3 is built from 15 residues. CDR1 is MDHEN and CDR2 is SYDVKM in the germline V gene. This TCR was recovered from an adult in good health. The sequenced sample was peripheral blood, obtained on day 0 of AZD1222 vaccination. The chain links TRBV28 to TRBJ1-4; 9 bases are a match to TRBD1. The CDR3 nucleotides are TGTGCCAGCAGCCCTGACAGGGGGGTCGGTGAAAAACTGTTTTTT. Residues: CASSPDRGVGEKLFF. Together with reference TRBV28 and TRBJ1-4, the CDR3 gives the full variable domain: DVKVTQSSRYLVKRTGEKVFLECVQDMDHENMFWYRQDPGLGLRLIYFSYDVKMKEKGDIPEGYSVSREKKERFSLILESASTNQTSMYLCASSPDRGVGEKLFFGSGTQLSVL.